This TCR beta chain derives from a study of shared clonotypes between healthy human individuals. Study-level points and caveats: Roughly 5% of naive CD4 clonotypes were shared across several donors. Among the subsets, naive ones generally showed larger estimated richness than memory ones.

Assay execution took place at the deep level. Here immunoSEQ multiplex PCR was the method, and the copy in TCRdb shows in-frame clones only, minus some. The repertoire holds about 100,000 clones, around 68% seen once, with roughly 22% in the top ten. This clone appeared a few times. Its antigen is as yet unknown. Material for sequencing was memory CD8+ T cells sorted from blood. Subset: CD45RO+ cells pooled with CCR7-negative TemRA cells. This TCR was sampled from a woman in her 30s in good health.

CDR3 protein: CASSRRPDRDGYTF. The CDR3 nucleotides read TGTGCCAGCAGCCGACGGCCGGACAGGGACGGCTACACCTTC. The chain has TRBV27 and TRBJ1-2, with 8 bases lining up with TRBD1. This CDR3 is built from 14 residues. J gave up 8 bases and V 6 bases, and 11 bases lay outside the gene matches. Germline V gives CDR1 MNHEY, CDR2 SMNVEV (reference sequence).